The 7 T cell receptor beta chains presented below share a single source sample, sequenced in a study of cytomegalovirus exposure and HLA in healthy donors. PCR used 60 Vbeta primers and 13 Jbeta primers. This table comes from immunoSEQ multiplex PCR, and its TCRdb copy is limited to in-frame clones, with some not included. The data contain 130,000 to 150,000 clones, around 80% of them singletons. The sequenced sample consisted of PBMCs. These receptors all stem from a woman aged 40 to 49 in good health and CMV-seropositive.

This chain uses TRBV11-2 with TRBJ2-5; 7 bases line up with TRBD1. Germline V gene lookup returns CDR1 SGHAT and CDR2 FQNNGV. V lost 4 bases to trimming and J lost 2 bases; unmatched junction nucleotides: 4. CDR3 size: 14 residues. The CDR3, as DNA: TGTGCCAGCAGCTATTGGACAGGACAAGAGACCCAGTACTTC. Protein: CASSYWTGQETQYF.

This rearrangement joins TRBV5-6 to TRBJ1-2; D call uncertain. V was shortened by 3 bases and J by 8 bases, with 11 bases between the two germline ends. In germline, CDR1 is SGHDT, CDR2 YYEEEE. CDR3 length: 12 amino acids. CDR3 sequence reads: CASSSPGRGYTF. DNA for the CDR3: TGTGCCAGCAGCTCCCCTGGGAGGGGCTACACCTTC.

The chain's CDR3 is CASSLRQSTDTQYF. The DNA for the CDR3 is TGTGCCAGCAGCTTAAGACAAAGCACAGATACGCAGTATTTT. The chain is built from TRBV5-4 and TRBJ2-3; D is undetermined. V lost 2 bases and J 0 bases, leaving 7 bases between the germline ends. The CDR3 has 14 residues. CDR1 is SGHNT, CDR2 YYREEE, per germline (reference sequence).

The genes are TRBV4-3 and TRBJ1-6; possible D gene TRBD1, 6 bases. CDR1 and CDR2 (germline): LGHNA, YSLEER. V shed 3 bases and J shed 7 bases, with 10 bases lying between them. CDR3 length: 14 residues. Here the CDR3 DNA reads TGCGCCAGCAGCCACCGGACAGTAAATTCACCCCTCCACTTT. It encodes CASSHRTVNSPLHF.

The J gene is TRBJ1-4, the V gene TRBV7-9; 7 positions agree with TRBD1. Germline V gene sequence: CDR1 SEHNR, CDR2 FQNEAQ (reference sequence). After removal of 3 bases from V and 7 bases from J, the junction contained 14 bases not matched to a gene. The CDR3 spans 17 residues. The CDR3 protein is CASSLDLTGAGSEKLFF. Written as DNA, the CDR3 is TGTGCCAGCAGCTTGGACTTAACAGGGGCGGGGAGTGAAAAACTGTTTTTT.

In this sample, this clone turned up a few times. The chain carries TRBV5-4 and TRBJ1-2, with D perhaps matching TRBD1 (5 bases). Germline CDR1 is SGHNT and CDR2 is YYREEE (reference sequence). This CDR3 is 17 amino acids long. The germline V and J ends were trimmed by 3 bases and 4 bases, with 22 bases remaining between them. The CDR3 DNA reads TGTGCCAGCAGCTCCCGACGGCTGACAGAAAATTTCTATGGCTACACCTTC. It encodes CASSSRRLTENFYGYTF.

V and J are TRBV19 and TRBJ2-3, with TRBD2 matching 12 bases. V lost 7 bases, J lost 4 bases, and 9 bases stayed unmatched. Germline-derived CDR1 and CDR2 are LNHDA and SQIVND (reference sequence). The CDR3 runs to 16 residues. The CDR3 protein is CASKSTSGGLADTQYF. The CDR3 DNA follows: TGTGCCAGTAAATCGACTAGCGGGGGATTGGCAGATACGCAGTATTTT.